These 20 T cell receptor beta chains came from one sample sequenced in a study of technical replicates of blood from several donors. Profiled with immunoSEQ multiplex PCR; TCRdb holds only in-frame clones, not every one. The sample holds under 65,000 clones, around 96% seen once. Sequencing used T cells isolated from PBMCs. These receptors all come from a human donor in good health.

This chain joins TRBV6-5 and TRBJ1-1; D is perhaps TRBD1 (5 bases). Germline V gene data show CDR1 as MNHEY and CDR2 as SVGAGI. V was cut by 6 bases and J by 5 bases, with 19 bases left in between. The CDR3 runs to 15 residues. The CDR3 DNA sequence: TGTGCCAGCAGAGTAACCGGGGGAGGTTTAACTGAAGCTTTCTTT. Translating gives CASRVTGGGLTEAFF.

The genes are TRBV4-1 and TRBJ1-2, with D maybe TRBD1 (6 bases). CDR3 length: 16 residues. Germline lookup yields CDR1 MGHRA and CDR2 YSYEKL. The V and J ends lost 1 base and 3 bases respectively, with 15 bases between them. The CDR3 region is CASSQGRREGDYGYTF. In nucleotides, the CDR3 is TGCGCCAGCAGCCAAGGTAGACGGGAGGGGGACTATGGCTACACCTTC.

This rearrangement joins TRBV9 to TRBJ1-4; 8 nucleotides align to TRBD1. CDR1 and CDR2 (germline): SGDLS, YYNGEE. CDR3 length equals 16 residues. After removal of 4 bases from V and 7 bases from J, the junction contained 12 bases not matched to a gene. As DNA, the CDR3 is TGTGCCAGCAGCACAACATCAGGGGGCGCGAGTGAAAAACTGTTTTTT. Its protein product is CASSTTSGGASEKLFF.

This sequence joins TRBV7-8 and TRBJ2-1; TRBD2 might be the D (6 bases). The germline V gene has CDR1 SGHVS and CDR2 FQNEAQ. The CDR3 contains 13 residues. Trimming removed 3 bases at V and 7 bases at J, with 10 bases between. The CDR3 bases are TGTGCCAGCAGCTTGGGACTGACTAATGAGCAGTTCTTC. Its translation: CASSLGLTNEQFF.

The J gene is TRBJ2-3, the V gene TRBV4-3; D call uncertain. Deletions cut 0 bases from V and 5 bases from J, with 12 bases between. Germline V gene data show CDR1 as LGHNA and CDR2 as YSLEER. The CDR3 extends over 15 amino acids. CDR3 bases: TGCGCCAGCAGCCAAGATCCTACAGTACTAGATACGCAGTATTTT. Residues: CASSQDPTVLDTQYF.

The chain joins TRBV4-2 to TRBJ1-2; the D gene is possibly TRBD1 (5 bases). Trimming shortened V by 1 base and J by 4 bases, and 10 bases separated the two germline ends. This CDR3 comprises 14 residues. Germline CDR1 LGHNA, CDR2 YNFKEQ. CDR3 region: CASSQGGGGYGYTF. CDR3 in DNA: TGTGCCAGCAGCCAAGGCGGGGGTGGCTATGGCTACACCTTC.

The chain recombines TRBV29-1 with TRBJ2-2, with 7 bases that match TRBD2. The germline gives CDR1 SQVTM, CDR2 ANQGSEA. The V gene end was trimmed by 4 bases and the J gene end by 4 bases; junction bases not matched to a gene: 15. The CDR3 sequence is 17 residues long. CDR3 amino acids: CSVVWSPGGRTTGELFF. In nucleotides, the CDR3 is TGCAGCGTTGTATGGTCTCCGGGGGGACGGACCACCGGGGAGCTGTTTTTT.

The rearrangement links TRBV6-6 to TRBJ2-2; D gene ambiguous. This CDR3 is 14 amino acids long. Germline CDR1 and CDR2: MNHNY and SVGAGI (reference sequence). V gave up 10 bases and J gave up 2 bases, with 14 bases separating them. The CDR3 region is CAIKSNLNTGELFF. The CDR3 nucleotides are TGTGCCATAAAGTCTAATCTTAACACCGGGGAGCTGTTTTTT.

This chain links TRBV5-6 with TRBJ1-1; no definite D call. The CDR3 consists of 13 residues. V lost 3 bases and J lost 1, with 7 bases in between. Germline-derived CDR1 and CDR2 are SGHDT and YYEEEE. The CDR3 reads CASSYSPNTEAFF. The CDR3, as DNA: TGTGCCAGCAGCTATAGCCCGAACACTGAAGCTTTCTTT.

The genes are TRBV7-2 and TRBJ2-2; TRBD1 agrees at 11 bases. Germline assignment: CDR1 SGHTA and CDR2 FQGNSA. CDR3 length: 13 residues. J was trimmed by 6 bases and V by 9 bases; bases with no gene match: 3. The CDR3 bases are TGTGCCAGGGGGACAGGGGGGTCCGGGGAGCTGTTTTTT. It is translated as CARGTGGSGELFF. The complete variable domain, with remaining parts taken from reference TRBV7-2 and TRBJ2-2, reads GAGVSQSPSNKVTEKGKDVELRCDPISGHTALYWYRQSLGQGLEFLIYFQGNSAPDKSGLPSDRFSAERTGGSVSTLTIQRTQQEDSAVYLCARGTGGSGELFFGEGSRLTVL.

The V and J genes are TRBV5-6 and TRBJ2-3, with 14 bases fitting TRBD2. CDR1 is SGHDT and CDR2 is YYEEEE in the germline V gene. The CDR3 consists of 18 residues. The ends lost 4 bases at V and 4 bases at J; junction bases unmatched: 11. The CDR3 reads CASSPRLAGGPRADTQYF. CDR3 nucleotides: TGTGCCAGCAGCCCCAGACTAGCGGGAGGGCCCAGGGCAGATACGCAGTATTTT.

The chain links TRBV15 to TRBJ1-1; D is perhaps TRBD1 (5 bases). Germline-derived CDR1 and CDR2 are LNHNV and YYDKDF (reference sequence). The V end was cut by 1 base, the J end by 4 bases, with 10 bases between. This CDR3 region has 14 residues. The CDR3 DNA is TGTGCCACCAGCAGAGCGGGGGGTGGCACTGAAGCTTTCTTT. It translates to CATSRAGGGTEAFF.

Written as DNA, the CDR3 is TGTGCCAGCAGCAAGGTGGGCGATGGAAACACCATATATTTT. Amino acids: CASSKVGDGNTIYF. V and J are TRBV9 and TRBJ1-3, with D uncertain. CDR3 length: 14 amino acids. Per the germline V gene, CDR1 is SGDLS and CDR2 is YYNGEE. Deletions cut 4 bases from V and 3 bases from J, with 11 bases between. The full variable domain, completed using reference TRBV9 and TRBJ1-3, is DSGVTQTPKHLITATGQRVTLRCSPRSGDLSVYWYQQSLDQGLQFLIQYYNGEERAKGNILERFSAQQFPDLHSELNLSSLELGDSALYFCASSKVGDGNTIYFGEGSWLTVV.

The rearrangement links TRBV10-3 to TRBJ2-1; 11 nucleotides match TRBD2. Germline CDR1 reads ENHRY; CDR2 reads SYGVKD. This CDR3 has 15 amino acids. Trimming removed 3 bases from V and 7 bases from J; junction bases left unmatched: 5. The CDR3 DNA sequence: TGTGCCATCAGTGATGGACTAGCGGGCGGAAATGAGCAGTTCTTC. Amino acids: CAISDGLAGGNEQFF.

The chain carries TRBV9 and TRBJ2-3, with 14 bases aligning to TRBD2. Germline lookup yields CDR1 SGDLS and CDR2 YYNGEE. The V segment lost 4 bases and the J segment 11 bases; nucleotides outside the gene matches: 6. CDR3 length: 14 amino acids. CDR3 coding DNA: TGTGCCAGCAGCCCGGGACTAGCGGGAGAAGAGCAGTATTTT. This sequence encodes CASSPGLAGEEQYF. The full variable domain, rest sourced from reference TRBV9 and TRBJ2-3, is DSGVTQTPKHLITATGQRVTLRCSPRSGDLSVYWYQQSLDQGLQFLIQYYNGEERAKGNILERFSAQQFPDLHSELNLSSLELGDSALYFCASSPGLAGEEQYFGPGTRLTVL.

The chain recombines TRBV7-9 with TRBJ1-4; D is ambiguous. The V end was cut by 5 bases, the J end by 0 bases, with 7 bases between. Per germline, CDR1 SEHNR and CDR2 FQNEAQ (reference sequence). The CDR3 is made up of 14 amino acids. CDR3 nucleotide sequence: TGTGCCAGCAGCCCGACATCAACTAATGAAAAACTGTTTTTT. It specifies CASSPTSTNEKLFF.

The rearrangement joins TRBV6-5 to TRBJ2-3; 7 nucleotides agree with TRBD2. Per germline, CDR1 MNHEY and CDR2 SVGAGI. The CDR3 contains 14 residues. Trimming cost V 2 bases and J 1 base; bases outside gene matches: 0. The CDR3 bases are TGTGCCAGCAGTTACCTAGCGGGCACAGATACGCAGTATTTT. Encoded protein: CASSYLAGTDTQYF.

The chain joins TRBV5-5 to TRBJ1-2; 9 bases are a match to TRBD1. Germline CDR1 is SGHKS and CDR2 is YYEKEE (reference sequence). This CDR3 contains 15 residues. J lost 4 bases, V lost 2 bases, and 6 bases had no gene match. The CDR3 spells CASSFDRGSFYGYTF. CDR3 sequence (DNA): TGTGCCAGCAGCTTCGACAGGGGGAGCTTCTATGGCTACACCTTC.

This clone was observed once. The chain has TRBV14 and TRBJ2-7; weak D call: TRBD2 (6 bases). The V end was cut by 5 bases, the J end by 1 base, with 12 bases between. Per germline, CDR1 SGHDN and CDR2 FVKESK. This CDR3 spans 14 amino acids. The CDR3 nucleotides read TGTGCCAGCAGCTTGGCCGGGACTTCCTACGAGCAGTACTTC. It is translated as CASSLAGTSYEQYF.

The rearrangement links TRBV5-6 to TRBJ1-1; D gene uncertain. The length of the CDR3 is 13 residues. Germline CDR1 reads SGHDT; CDR2 reads YYEEEE. V dropped 1 base and J dropped 3 bases, with 7 bases sitting between them. The CDR3 sequence is CASSLSPYTEAFF. CDR3 coding DNA: TGTGCCAGCAGCTTGTCCCCGTACACTGAAGCTTTCTTT.